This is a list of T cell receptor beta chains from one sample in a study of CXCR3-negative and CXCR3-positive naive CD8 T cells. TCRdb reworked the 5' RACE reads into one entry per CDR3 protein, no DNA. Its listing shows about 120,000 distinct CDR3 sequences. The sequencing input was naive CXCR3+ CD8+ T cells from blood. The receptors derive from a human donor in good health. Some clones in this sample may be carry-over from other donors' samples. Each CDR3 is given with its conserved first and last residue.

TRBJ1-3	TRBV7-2	CASSLAGSGNTIYF
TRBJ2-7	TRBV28	CASSLSGTGFHEQYF
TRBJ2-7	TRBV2	CATIVDTKGNYEQYF
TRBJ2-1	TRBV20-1	CSASGLAGTISNNEQFF
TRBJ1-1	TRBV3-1	CASSSQVGVDTEAFF
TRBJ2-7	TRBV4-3	CASSQGRGGAYEQYF
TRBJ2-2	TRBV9	CASRGQDTGELFF
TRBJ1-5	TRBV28	CASSLLSNYDQPQHF
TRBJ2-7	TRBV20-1	CSARDRDIPYEQYF
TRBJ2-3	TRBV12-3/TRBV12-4	CASSLSSGQEDTQYF
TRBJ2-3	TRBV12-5	CASGEGQGAFDTQYF
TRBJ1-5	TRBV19	CASSHPGQPQHF
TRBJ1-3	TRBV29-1	CSVTPTVGNTIYF
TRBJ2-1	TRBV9	CASSAPGGVNEQFF
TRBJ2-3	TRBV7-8	CATGTSPRTDTQYF
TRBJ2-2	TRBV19	CASSIASTGEPFF
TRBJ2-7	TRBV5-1	CASTEGTGSYEQYF
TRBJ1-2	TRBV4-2	CASSQGGRGYTF
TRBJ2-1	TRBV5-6	CASIPTSGAYNEQFF
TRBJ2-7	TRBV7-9	CASSPEGLPYEQYF
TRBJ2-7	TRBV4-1	CASSQAPSGTYEQYF
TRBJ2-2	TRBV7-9	CASSLGVSDTGELFF
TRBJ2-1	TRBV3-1	CASSQESGLFYNEQFF
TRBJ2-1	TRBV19	CASSLSVAYNEQFF
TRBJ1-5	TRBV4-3	CASSQDGQDNQPQHF
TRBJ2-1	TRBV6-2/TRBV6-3	CASSWRSSYNEQFF
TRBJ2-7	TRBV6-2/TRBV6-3	CASSYSTERPYEQYF
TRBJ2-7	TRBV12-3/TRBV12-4	CASSSLLREQYF
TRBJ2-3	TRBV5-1	CASSPLPQGTDTQYF
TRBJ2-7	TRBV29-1	CSVEGIGTGGYEQYF
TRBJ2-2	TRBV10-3	CAIRGSRTGKTGELFF
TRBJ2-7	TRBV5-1	CASALDRGVYEQYF
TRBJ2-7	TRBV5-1	CASSSLFLGERDYEQYF
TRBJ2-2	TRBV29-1	CSVEVGLQHTGELFF
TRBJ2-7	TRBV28	CASSLTSGFPYEQYF
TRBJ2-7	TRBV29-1	CSVRGPLSYEQYF
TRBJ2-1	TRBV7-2	CASSLAGTEQFF
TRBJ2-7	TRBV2	CASSDGTDSYEQYF
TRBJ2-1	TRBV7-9	CASSLVPREGAREQFF
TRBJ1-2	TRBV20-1	CSARDGDSSLLYGYTF
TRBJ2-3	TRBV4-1	CASSHPGLAGGTDTQYF
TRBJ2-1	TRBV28	CASSPPRGHGNEQFF
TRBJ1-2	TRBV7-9	CASSLRGANYGYTF
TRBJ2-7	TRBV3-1	CASSPKTSGRHFYEQYF
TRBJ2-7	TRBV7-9	CASSGTGAHYEQYF